The 9 T cell receptor beta chains in this list originate from one sample, sequenced in a study of immune characterization of retroperitoneal liposarcoma. TCRdb fed the PCR reads into MiXCR, producing one record per CDR3 protein. Of approximately 13,000 distinct CDR3 sequences listed, roughly 47% are singletons. Sample: tumor tissue. These receptors all stem from a female donor with retroperitoneal liposarcoma.

The genes are TRBV7-2 and TRBJ1-5; D ambiguous. This CDR3 region has 15 residues. V lost 8 bases, J lost 5 bases, and 19 bases lay in between. Germline lookup yields CDR1 SGHTA and CDR2 FQGNSA. The CDR3 is CASRPRHRADQPQHF. The CDR3, as DNA: TGTGCCAGCCGCCCCCGCCACCGGGCGGATCAGCCCCAGCATTTT.

In its sample, this clonotype was seen once. The chain joins TRBV28 to TRBJ2-1, with 12 bases lining up with TRBD2. J was trimmed by 7 bases and V by 3 bases; bases with no gene match: 4. Germline V gives CDR1 MDHEN, CDR2 SYDVKM. The length of the CDR3 is 15 residues. The CDR3 DNA is TGTGCCAGCAGTTTCTCGACTAGCGGGAGAAATGAGCAGTTCTTC. Its protein is CASSFSTSGRNEQFF.

CDR3 loop: CASSSDTDNYNEQFF. The DNA for the CDR3 is TGTGCCAGCAGCTCAGACACCGACAACTACAATGAGCAGTTCTTC. V usage is TRBV6-1 and J usage is TRBJ2-1; D uncertain. The CDR3 consists of 15 residues. With 6 bases removed from V and 3 bases from J, the gap between germline ends came to 15 bases. Germline CDR1 and CDR2: MNHNS and SASEGT.

The chain has TRBV27 and TRBJ2-1; 13 nucleotides agree with TRBD2. Germline V gene data show CDR1 as MNHEY and CDR2 as SMNVEV (reference sequence). This CDR3 is built from 17 residues. V lost 5 bases to trimming and J lost 3 bases; unmatched junction nucleotides: 7. The CDR3 is CASSPGTSGTNYNEQFF. CDR3 DNA: TGTGCCAGCAGTCCGGGGACTAGCGGGACTAACTACAATGAGCAGTTCTTC.

About this clonotype: A single base separates this from a much larger clone, so it may be a read error. V and J are TRBV6-6 and TRBJ2-1; D ambiguous. Trimming took off 0 bases at V and 10 bases at J, with 10 bases between the two ends. The CDR3 is 13 amino acids. The germline V gene encodes CDR1 MNHNY and CDR2 SVGAGI (reference sequence). In DNA form, the CDR3 reads TGTGCCAGCAGTTACTCGGGGTGGTACGAGCAGTTCTTC. It codes for CASSYSGWYEQFF.

This clonotype was observed a few times. V gene TRBV6-1 combines with J gene TRBJ2-1, with 11 bases that match TRBD1. V was clipped by 10 bases and J by 8 bases; unmatched bases: 4. The CDR3 is 12 amino acids. Per the germline V gene, CDR1 is MNHNS and CDR2 is SASEGT. The CDR3 sequence: CATADRGHEQFF. The CDR3 nucleotides are TGTGCCACCGCGGACAGGGGGCATGAGCAGTTCTTC.

This chain links TRBV6-1 with TRBJ2-7; 7 nucleotides align to TRBD2. Per germline, CDR1 MNHNS and CDR2 SASEGT. The CDR3 spans 14 residues. V lost 6 bases and J lost 9; bases outside the gene matches: 14. The CDR3 loop reads CASRVGGGDSGQYF. DNA of the CDR3: TGTGCCAGCAGGGTGGGGGGAGGGGATAGTGGGCAGTACTTC.

This clonotype was observed a handful of times. The gene calls are TRBV6-1 and TRBJ2-1; no reliable D call. V lost 5 bases and J 3 bases, leaving 5 bases between the germline ends. Germline lookup yields CDR1 MNHNS and CDR2 SASEGT. This CDR3 has 12 amino acids. CDR3 nucleotide sequence: TGTGCCAGCAGTCCTGACTACAATGAGCAGTTCTTC. Amino acids: CASSPDYNEQFF.

This clonotype is a singleton in its sample. V usage is TRBV6-5 and J usage is TRBJ1-2, with no clear D. The V gene lost 0 bases and the J gene lost 8 bases, with 10 bases spanning the gap. The length of the CDR3 is 13 residues. In germline, CDR1 is MNHEY, CDR2 SVGAGI. The CDR3 DNA sequence: TGTGCCAGCAGTTACTCCCCTTTCGGGGGCTACACCTTC. Its protein product is CASSYSPFGGYTF.